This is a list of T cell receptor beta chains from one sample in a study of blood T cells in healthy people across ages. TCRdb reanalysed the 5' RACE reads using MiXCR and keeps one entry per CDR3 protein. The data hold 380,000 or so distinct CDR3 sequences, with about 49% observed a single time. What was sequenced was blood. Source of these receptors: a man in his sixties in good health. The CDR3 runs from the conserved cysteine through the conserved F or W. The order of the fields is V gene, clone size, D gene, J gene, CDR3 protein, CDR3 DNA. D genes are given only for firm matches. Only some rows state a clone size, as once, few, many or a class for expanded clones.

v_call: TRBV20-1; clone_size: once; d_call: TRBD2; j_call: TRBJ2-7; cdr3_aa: CSRLAGDNEQYF; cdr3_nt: TGCAGTCGACTAGCGGGAGACAATGAGCAGTACTTC
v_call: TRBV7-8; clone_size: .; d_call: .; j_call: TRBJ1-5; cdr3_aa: CASSPDHSGVMSNQPQHF; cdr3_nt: TGTGCCAGCAGCCCGGATCATAGTGGGGTGATGAGCAATCAGCCCCAGCATTTT
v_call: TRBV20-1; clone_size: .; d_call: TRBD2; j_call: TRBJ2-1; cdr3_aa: CSAGDPAGGHNEQFF; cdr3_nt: TGCAGTGCCGGTGATCCAGCGGGAGGCCACAATGAGCAGTTCTTC
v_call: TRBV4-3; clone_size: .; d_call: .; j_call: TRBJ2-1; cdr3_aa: CASSQESGGKQFF; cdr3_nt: TGCGCCAGCAGCCAAGAGTCAGGCGGGAAGCAGTTCTTC
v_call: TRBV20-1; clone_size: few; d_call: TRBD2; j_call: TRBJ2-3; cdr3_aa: CSARETSGLSTDTQYF; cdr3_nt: TGCAGTGCTAGAGAGACTAGCGGTCTCAGCACAGATACGCAGTATTTT
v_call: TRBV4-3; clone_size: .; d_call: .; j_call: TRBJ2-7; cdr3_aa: CASSQDPSSGAQYF; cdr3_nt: TGCGCCAGCAGCCAGGATCCTAGCTCGGGGGCCCAGTACTTC
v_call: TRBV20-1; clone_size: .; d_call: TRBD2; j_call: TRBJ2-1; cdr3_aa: CSAWTSLEGDEQFF; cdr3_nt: TGCAGTGCGTGGACTAGCTTAGAGGGGGATGAGCAGTTCTTC
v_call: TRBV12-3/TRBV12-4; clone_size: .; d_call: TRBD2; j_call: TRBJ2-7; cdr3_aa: CASSPEGLASSYEQYF; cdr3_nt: TGTGCCAGCAGTCCGGAGGGACTAGCTAGCTCCTACGAGCAGTACTTC
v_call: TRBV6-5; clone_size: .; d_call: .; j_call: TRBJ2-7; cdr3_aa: CASSYLQGHEQYF; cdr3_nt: TGTGCCAGCAGTTATTTACAGGGTCACGAGCAGTACTTC
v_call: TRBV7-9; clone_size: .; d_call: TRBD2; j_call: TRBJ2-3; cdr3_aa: CASSRDGDYRTDTQYF; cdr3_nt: TGTGCCAGCAGCCGGGATGGGGACTACCGCACAGATACGCAGTATTTT
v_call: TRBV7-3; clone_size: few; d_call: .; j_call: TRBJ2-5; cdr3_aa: CASSLSGDERHQETQYF; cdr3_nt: TGTGCCAGCAGCCTCTCGGGGGACGAGCGACACCAAGAGACCCAGTACTTC
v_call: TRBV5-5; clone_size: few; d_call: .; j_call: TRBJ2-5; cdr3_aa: CASSSGLLEETQYF; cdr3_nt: TGTGCCAGCAGCTCCGGACTACTGGAGGAGACCCAGTACTTC
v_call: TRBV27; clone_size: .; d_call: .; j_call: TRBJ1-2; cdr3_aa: CASSPGTGHYGYTF; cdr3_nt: TGTGCCAGCAGTCCCGGGACCGGGCACTATGGCTACACCTTC
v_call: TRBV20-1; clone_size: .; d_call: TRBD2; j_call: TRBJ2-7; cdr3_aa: CSARDPSGMYEQYF; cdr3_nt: TGCAGTGCTAGGGACCCTAGCGGGATGTACGAGCAGTACTTC
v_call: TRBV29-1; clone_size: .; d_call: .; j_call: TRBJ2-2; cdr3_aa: CSVGFGTGELFF; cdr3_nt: TGCAGCGTTGGGTTTGGGACCGGGGAGCTGTTTTTT
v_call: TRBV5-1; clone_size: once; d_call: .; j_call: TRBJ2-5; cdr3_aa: CASSRQEEETQYF; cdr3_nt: TGCGCCAGCAGCCGACAGGAGGAAGAGACCCAGTACTTC
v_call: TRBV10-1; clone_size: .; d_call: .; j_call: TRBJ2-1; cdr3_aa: CASSESLVWTNNEQFF; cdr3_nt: TGCGCCAGCAGTGAGTCCCTAGTCTGGACGAACAATGAGCAGTTCTTC
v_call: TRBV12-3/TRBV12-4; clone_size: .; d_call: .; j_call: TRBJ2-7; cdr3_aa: CASSSYRRPYEQYF; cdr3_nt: TGTGCCAGCAGTTCCTACAGGAGGCCCTACGAGCAGTACTTC
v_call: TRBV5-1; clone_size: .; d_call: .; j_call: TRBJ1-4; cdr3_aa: CASRLQGTNEKLFF; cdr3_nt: TGCGCCAGCAGGTTGCAGGGTACTAATGAAAAACTGTTTTTT
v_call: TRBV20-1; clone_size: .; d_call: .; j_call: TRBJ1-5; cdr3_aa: CSARALGAGRDNQPQHF; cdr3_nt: TGCAGTGCTAGAGCTCTTGGGGCAGGCCGGGACAATCAGCCCCAGCATTTT
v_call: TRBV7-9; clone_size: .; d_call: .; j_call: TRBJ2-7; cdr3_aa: CASSLKRTEQYF; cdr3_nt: TGTGCCAGCAGCTTAAAACGGACCGAGCAGTACTTC
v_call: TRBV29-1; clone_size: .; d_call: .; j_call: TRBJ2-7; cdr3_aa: CSVEDPGRTYEQYF; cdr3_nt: TGCAGCGTTGAAGATCCGGGCAGAACCTACGAGCAGTACTTC
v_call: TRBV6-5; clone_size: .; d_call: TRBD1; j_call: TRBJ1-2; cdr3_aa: CASSYRGLSGYTF; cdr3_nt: TGTGCCAGCTCCTACAGGGGCTTGAGTGGCTACACCTTC
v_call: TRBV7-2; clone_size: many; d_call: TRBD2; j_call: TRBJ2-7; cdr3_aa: CASSLGLAGGGEQYF; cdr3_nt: TGTGCCAGCAGCTTAGGCCTAGCGGGAGGCGGCGAGCAGTACTTC
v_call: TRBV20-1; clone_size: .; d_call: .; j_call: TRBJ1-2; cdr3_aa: CSASNRAGYGYTF; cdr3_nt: TGCAGTGCTAGCAACAGGGCTGGCTATGGCTACACCTTC
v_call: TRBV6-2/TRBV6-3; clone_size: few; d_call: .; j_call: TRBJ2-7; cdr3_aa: CASSPRGALMLYEQYF; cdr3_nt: TGTGCCAGCAGTCCCCGGGGGGCGCTGATGTTGTACGAGCAGTACTTC
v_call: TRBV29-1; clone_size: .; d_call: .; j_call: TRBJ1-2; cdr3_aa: CSVEWVSGARGYTF; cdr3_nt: TGCAGCGTTGAATGGGTCTCGGGGGCTCGGGGCTACACCTTC
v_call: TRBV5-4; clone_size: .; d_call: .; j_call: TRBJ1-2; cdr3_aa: CASSLDRQFHGYTF; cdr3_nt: TGTGCCAGCAGCTTGGATAGACAGTTCCATGGCTACACCTTC
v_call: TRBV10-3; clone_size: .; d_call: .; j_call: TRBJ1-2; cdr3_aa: CAISEPGDGYTF; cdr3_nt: TGTGCCATCAGTGAGCCAGGGGATGGCTACACCTTC
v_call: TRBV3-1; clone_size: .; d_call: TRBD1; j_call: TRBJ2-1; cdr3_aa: CASSPLGTDVNEQFF; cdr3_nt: TGTGCCAGCAGCCCGCTCGGGACAGATGTAAATGAGCAGTTCTTC
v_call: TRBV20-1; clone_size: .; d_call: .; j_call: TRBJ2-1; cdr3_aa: CSARVDNTEQFF; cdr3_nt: TGCAGTGCTAGAGTCGATAACACGGAGCAGTTCTTC
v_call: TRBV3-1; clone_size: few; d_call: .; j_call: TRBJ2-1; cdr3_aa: CASSQDARTPWRPPWHNEQFF; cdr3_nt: TGTGCCAGCAGCCAAGACGCTCGGACGCCTTGGCGCCCCCCGTGGCACAATGAGCAGTTCTTC
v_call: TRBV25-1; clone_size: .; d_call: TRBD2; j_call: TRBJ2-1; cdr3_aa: CASTPGTSMYEQFF; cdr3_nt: TGTGCCAGCACCCCCGGGACTAGTATGTATGAGCAGTTCTTC